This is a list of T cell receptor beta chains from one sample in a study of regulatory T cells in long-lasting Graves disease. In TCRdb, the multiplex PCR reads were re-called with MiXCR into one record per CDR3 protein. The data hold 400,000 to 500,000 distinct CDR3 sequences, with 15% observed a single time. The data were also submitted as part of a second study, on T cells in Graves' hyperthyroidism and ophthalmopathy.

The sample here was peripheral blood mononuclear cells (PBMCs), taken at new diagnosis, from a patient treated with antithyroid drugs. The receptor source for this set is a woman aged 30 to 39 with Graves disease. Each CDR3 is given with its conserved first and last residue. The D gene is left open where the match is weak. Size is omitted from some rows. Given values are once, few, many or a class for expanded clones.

cdr3_nt: TGTGCCAGTAGTATTGTGGCAGGCCAAGAGACCCAGTACTTC; cdr3_aa: CASSIVAGQETQYF; v_call: TRBV19; clone_size: few; j_call: TRBJ2-5; d_call: -
cdr3_nt: TGTGCCTGGAGTCGAAGACAGGGGTTTGAAAAACTGCTTTTT; cdr3_aa: CAWSRRQGFEKLLF; v_call: TRBV30; clone_size: -; j_call: TRBJ1-4; d_call: TRBD1
cdr3_nt: TGTGCCAGCAGTTTTGGCGGGAGGGGGTACAATGAGCAGTTCTTC; cdr3_aa: CASSFGGRGYNEQFF; v_call: TRBV27; clone_size: many; j_call: TRBJ2-1; d_call: TRBD2
cdr3_nt: TGCAGCGTTGATCGACAGGGCGGGTACGAGCAGTACTTC; cdr3_aa: CSVDRQGGYEQYF; v_call: TRBV29-1; clone_size: -; j_call: TRBJ2-7; d_call: TRBD1
cdr3_nt: TGTGCCAGCAGTGACTTCGGTGTACATGAGGAGCTGTTTTTT; cdr3_aa: CASSDFGVHEELFF; v_call: TRBV28; clone_size: many; j_call: TRBJ2-2; d_call: -
cdr3_nt: TGTGCCAGCAGTCCAGGGGGGTCCAAAAACATTCAGTACTTC; cdr3_aa: CASSPGGSKNIQYF; v_call: TRBV27; clone_size: few; j_call: TRBJ2-4; d_call: -
cdr3_nt: TGCGCCAGCAGTGAGTCCCCTTTCGAAAAACTGTTTTTT; cdr3_aa: CASSESPFEKLFF; v_call: TRBV6-9; clone_size: -; j_call: TRBJ1-4; d_call: -
cdr3_nt: TGTGCCAGTAGTATACACCAGGGCCCGCCGAACACCGGGGAGCTGTTTTTT; cdr3_aa: CASSIHQGPPNTGELFF; v_call: TRBV19; clone_size: few; j_call: TRBJ2-2; d_call: -
cdr3_nt: TGCGCCAGCAGCTTGTTTAGCGGGAGAACAGATACGCAGTATTTT; cdr3_aa: CASSLFSGRTDTQYF; v_call: TRBV5-1; clone_size: few; j_call: TRBJ2-3; d_call: TRBD2
cdr3_nt: TGTGCCATCGCCGGCTGGGACAGTCCCGAGACCCAGTACTTC; cdr3_aa: CAIAGWDSPETQYF; v_call: TRBV15; clone_size: many; j_call: TRBJ2-5; d_call: TRBD1
cdr3_nt: TGTGCCAGCAGCAGCGACAAGTACTACAATGAGCAGTTCTTC; cdr3_aa: CASSSDKYYNEQFF; v_call: TRBV6-2/TRBV6-3; clone_size: many; j_call: TRBJ2-1; d_call: -
cdr3_nt: TGTGCCAGCGTCATTACAGGGCTAGGACAGCCCCAGCATTTT; cdr3_aa: CASVITGLGQPQHF; v_call: TRBV6-1; clone_size: -; j_call: TRBJ1-5; d_call: -
cdr3_nt: TGTGCCAGCAGTACGGACAGGGACCGATTCAATCAGCCCCAGCATTTT; cdr3_aa: CASSTDRDRFNQPQHF; v_call: TRBV12-3/TRBV12-4; clone_size: few; j_call: TRBJ1-5; d_call: TRBD1
cdr3_nt: TGTGCCAGCAGAGGGGGTACAGATACGCAGTATTTT; cdr3_aa: CASRGGTDTQYF; v_call: TRBV6-1; clone_size: many; j_call: TRBJ2-3; d_call: -
cdr3_nt: TGTGCCAGCAGCCGGGGACCTTCTGAAGCTTTCTTT; cdr3_aa: CASSRGPSEAFF; v_call: TRBV5-6; clone_size: many; j_call: TRBJ1-1; d_call: -
cdr3_nt: TGTGCTAGTGGTTTGGCCGGTTGGGGGTTCCCTGGTCAGCCCCAGCATTTT; cdr3_aa: CASGLAGWGFPGQPQHF; v_call: TRBV12-5; clone_size: few; j_call: TRBJ1-5; d_call: -
cdr3_nt: TGTGCCAGCCGGACCGGGGAGCTGTTTTTT; cdr3_aa: CASRTGELFF; v_call: TRBV11-2; clone_size: -; j_call: TRBJ2-2; d_call: -
cdr3_nt: TGTGCCAGCAGCGTTCAGACGGATCCCTACGAGCAGTACTTC; cdr3_aa: CASSVQTDPYEQYF; v_call: TRBV9; clone_size: -; j_call: TRBJ2-7; d_call: -
cdr3_nt: TGTGCCAGCAGTTACCAGGGGCTTAATTCACCCCTCCACTTT; cdr3_aa: CASSYQGLNSPLHF; v_call: TRBV6-2/TRBV6-3; clone_size: -; j_call: TRBJ1-6; d_call: -
cdr3_nt: TGTGCCAGCAGTTACGCCGGGACTAGCGGGAGAGGGCAGTTCTTC; cdr3_aa: CASSYAGTSGRGQFF; v_call: TRBV6-5; clone_size: many; j_call: TRBJ2-1; d_call: TRBD2
cdr3_nt: TGCAGCGTTGAAACTAGCGGGAACTCCTACGAGCAGTACTTC; cdr3_aa: CSVETSGNSYEQYF; v_call: TRBV29-1; clone_size: -; j_call: TRBJ2-7; d_call: TRBD2
cdr3_nt: TGTGCCACCAGTGATTTCTCAAGGGAGACCCAGTACTTC; cdr3_aa: CATSDFSRETQYF; v_call: TRBV24-1; clone_size: many; j_call: TRBJ2-5; d_call: -
cdr3_nt: TGCGCCAGCAGCTTGGAAGGGGCGCGGAACACCGGGGAGCTGTTTTTT; cdr3_aa: CASSLEGARNTGELFF; v_call: TRBV5-1; clone_size: many; j_call: TRBJ2-2; d_call: -
cdr3_nt: TGCGCCACCTCGACCGGGACTAGCGGGATTGAGCAGTTCTTC; cdr3_aa: CATSTGTSGIEQFF; v_call: TRBV5-1; clone_size: many; j_call: TRBJ2-1; d_call: TRBD2
cdr3_nt: TGTGCCTGGAGTGTACAGGGTATCCAACGTCAGCCCCAGCATTTT; cdr3_aa: CAWSVQGIQRQPQHF; v_call: TRBV30; clone_size: -; j_call: TRBJ1-5; d_call: -
cdr3_nt: TGTGCCAGCTCACCACCGCGGGAGGCTGACGAGGATGAGCAGTTCTTC; cdr3_aa: CASSPPREADEDEQFF; v_call: TRBV18; clone_size: -; j_call: TRBJ2-1; d_call: TRBD2
cdr3_nt: TGTGCCAGCAGTTACTCGCGCCCCGCCCGGGGCGGCAATCAGCCCCAGCATTTT; cdr3_aa: CASSYSRPARGGNQPQHF; v_call: TRBV6-5; clone_size: few; j_call: TRBJ1-5; d_call: -
cdr3_nt: TGTGCCAGCAGCTCGTTACTAGCGGGAGGACCTCACAATGAGCAGTTCTTC; cdr3_aa: CASSSLLAGGPHNEQFF; v_call: TRBV7-2; clone_size: few; j_call: TRBJ2-1; d_call: TRBD2
cdr3_nt: TGTGCCAGCACCGGCGGTTCGGCGGCTTTCTTT; cdr3_aa: CASTGGSAAFF; v_call: TRBV3-1; clone_size: many; j_call: TRBJ1-1; d_call: -
cdr3_nt: TGCGCCAGCAGCCCTGGGCCCGTTGGGTACGAGCAGTACTTC; cdr3_aa: CASSPGPVGYEQYF; v_call: TRBV4-1; clone_size: many; j_call: TRBJ2-7; d_call: -
cdr3_nt: TGTGCCAGCAGTCGGACTAGCGTCTACGAGCAGTACTTC; cdr3_aa: CASSRTSVYEQYF; v_call: TRBV12-3/TRBV12-4; clone_size: many; j_call: TRBJ2-7; d_call: TRBD2
cdr3_nt: TGCGCCAGCAGCTTGGACCAGACAGTATTAGCGGGACCTATTTACGAGCAGTACTTC; cdr3_aa: CASSLDQTVLAGPIYEQYF; v_call: TRBV5-1; clone_size: many; j_call: TRBJ2-7; d_call: TRBD2
cdr3_nt: TGTGCCAGCAGCTTCAGGACGAACACTGAAGCTTTCTTT; cdr3_aa: CASSFRTNTEAFF; v_call: TRBV7-2; clone_size: many; j_call: TRBJ1-1; d_call: -
cdr3_nt: TGTGCCAGCAGTTTCTTGGGGAGCGAATACAATGAGCAGGTCTTC; cdr3_aa: CASSFLGSEYNEQVF; v_call: TRBV28; clone_size: -; j_call: TRBJ2-1; d_call: -
cdr3_nt: TGTGCCAGCAGCCAAGATCTGGCCAGGGGCTATGGCTACACCTTC; cdr3_aa: CASSQDLARGYGYTF; v_call: TRBV4-2; clone_size: -; j_call: TRBJ1-2; d_call: -
cdr3_nt: TGTGCCAGCAGCTTTGCAGCCGGGACTAGCGGGAGATTGACCGGGGAGCTGTTTTTT; cdr3_aa: CASSFAAGTSGRLTGELFF; v_call: TRBV7-9; clone_size: -; j_call: TRBJ2-2; d_call: TRBD2
cdr3_nt: TGTGCCTGGAGTGCGGGACAGGGGGCAGATACGCAGTATTTT; cdr3_aa: CAWSAGQGADTQYF; v_call: TRBV30; clone_size: many; j_call: TRBJ2-3; d_call: TRBD1
cdr3_nt: TGTGCCAGCAGCGTAGGTACAGTCACTGAAGCTTTCTTT; cdr3_aa: CASSVGTVTEAFF; v_call: TRBV9; clone_size: many; j_call: TRBJ1-1; d_call: -
cdr3_nt: TGTGCCAGCAGTGTAAGAGGACAGGGACCAGGTCATGGCTACACCTTC; cdr3_aa: CASSVRGQGPGHGYTF; v_call: TRBV2; clone_size: -; j_call: TRBJ1-2; d_call: TRBD1
cdr3_nt: TGTGCCAGCAAACAGACTAGCGGTCACTACGAGCAGTACTTC; cdr3_aa: CASKQTSGHYEQYF; v_call: TRBV6-2/TRBV6-3; clone_size: few; j_call: TRBJ2-7; d_call: TRBD2
cdr3_nt: TGTGCCAGTAGTATTTGGATCGGTAGTAAGGACACTGAAGCTTTCTTT; cdr3_aa: CASSIWIGSKDTEAFF; v_call: TRBV19; clone_size: few; j_call: TRBJ1-1; d_call: -
cdr3_nt: TGCGCCAGCAGCTTGACTGGAGAATACGAGCAGTACTTC; cdr3_aa: CASSLTGEYEQYF; v_call: TRBV5-1; clone_size: many; j_call: TRBJ2-7; d_call: -
cdr3_nt: TGTGCCAGCAGCTCAGGGGGCGCGGATGGCTACACCTTC; cdr3_aa: CASSSGGADGYTF; v_call: TRBV7-9; clone_size: -; j_call: TRBJ1-2; d_call: TRBD1